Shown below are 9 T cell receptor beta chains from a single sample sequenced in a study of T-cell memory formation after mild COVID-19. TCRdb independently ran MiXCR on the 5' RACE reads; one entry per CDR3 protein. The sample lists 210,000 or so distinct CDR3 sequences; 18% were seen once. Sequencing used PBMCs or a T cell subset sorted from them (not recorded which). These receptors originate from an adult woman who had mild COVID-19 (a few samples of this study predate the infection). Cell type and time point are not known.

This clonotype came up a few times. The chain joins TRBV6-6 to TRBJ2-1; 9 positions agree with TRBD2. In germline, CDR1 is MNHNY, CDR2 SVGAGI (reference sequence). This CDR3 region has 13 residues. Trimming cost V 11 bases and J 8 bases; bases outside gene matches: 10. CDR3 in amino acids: CAFGTSFSDEQFF. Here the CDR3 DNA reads TGTGCCTTTGGGACTAGCTTTTCCGATGAGCAGTTCTTC.

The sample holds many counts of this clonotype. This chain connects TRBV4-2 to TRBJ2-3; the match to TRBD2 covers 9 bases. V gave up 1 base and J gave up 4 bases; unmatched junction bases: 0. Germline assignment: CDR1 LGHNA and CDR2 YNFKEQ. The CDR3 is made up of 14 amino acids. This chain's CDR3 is CASSQGTSADTQYF. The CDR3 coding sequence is TGTGCCAGCAGCCAAGGGACTAGCGCAGATACGCAGTATTTT.

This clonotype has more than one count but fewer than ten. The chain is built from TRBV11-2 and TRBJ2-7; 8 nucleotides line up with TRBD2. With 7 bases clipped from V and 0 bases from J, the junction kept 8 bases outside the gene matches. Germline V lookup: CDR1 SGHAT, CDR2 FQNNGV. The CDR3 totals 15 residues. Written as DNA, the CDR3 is TGTGCCAGCACCATTAGCGGGGCAAGCTCCTACGAGCAGTACTTC. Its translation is CASTISGASSYEQYF.

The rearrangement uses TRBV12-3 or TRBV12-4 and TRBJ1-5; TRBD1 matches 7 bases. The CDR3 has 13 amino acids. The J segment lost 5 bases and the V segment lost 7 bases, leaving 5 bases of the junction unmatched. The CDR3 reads CASNPRGDQPQHF. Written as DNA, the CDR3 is TGTGCCAGCAACCCCAGGGGGGATCAGCCCCAGCATTTT.

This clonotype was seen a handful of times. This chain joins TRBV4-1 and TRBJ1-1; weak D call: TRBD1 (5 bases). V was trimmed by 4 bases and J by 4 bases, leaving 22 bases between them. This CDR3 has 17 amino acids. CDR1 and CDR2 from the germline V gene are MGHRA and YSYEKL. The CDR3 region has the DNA TGCGCCAGCAGCCCTCAATGGGGTGACAGAAGGGGCACTGAAGCTTTCTTT. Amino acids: CASSPQWGDRRGTEAFF.

CDR3 protein: CASSSRFGETQYF. DNA of the CDR3: TGTGCCAGCAGCTCTAGATTCGGGGAGACCCAGTACTTC. The V call is TRBV7-8, the J call TRBJ2-5, with no clear D. The CDR3 loop spans 13 amino acids. Trimming pared 4 bases from V and 5 bases from J, leaving 11 bases between. The germline V gene has CDR1 SGHVS and CDR2 FQNEAQ.

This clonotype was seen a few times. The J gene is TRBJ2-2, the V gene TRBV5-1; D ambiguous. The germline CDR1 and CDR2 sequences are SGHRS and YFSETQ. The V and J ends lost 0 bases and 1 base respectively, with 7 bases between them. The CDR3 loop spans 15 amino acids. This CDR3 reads CASSLASRNTGELFF. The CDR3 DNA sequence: TGCGCCAGCAGCTTGGCGAGTAGGAACACCGGGGAGCTGTTTTTT.

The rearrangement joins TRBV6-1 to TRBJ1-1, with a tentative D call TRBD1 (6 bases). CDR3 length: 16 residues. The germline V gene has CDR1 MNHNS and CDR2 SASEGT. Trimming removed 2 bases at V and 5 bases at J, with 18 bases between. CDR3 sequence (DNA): TGTGCCAGCAGTGAATCTTACAGGGTTAGTCGGACTGAAGCTTTCTTT. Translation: CASSESYRVSRTEAFF.

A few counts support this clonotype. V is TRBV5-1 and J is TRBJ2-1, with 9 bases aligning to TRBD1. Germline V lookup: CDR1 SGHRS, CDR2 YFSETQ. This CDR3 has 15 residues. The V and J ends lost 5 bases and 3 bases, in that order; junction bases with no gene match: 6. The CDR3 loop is CASRGTGGGYNEQFF. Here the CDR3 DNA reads TGCGCCAGCAGAGGTACAGGGGGCGGCTACAATGAGCAGTTCTTC.